The 19 T cell receptor beta chains given below trace back to one sample, sequenced in a study of post-analysis software for immune sequencing data. Broader study findings: TRBV5-6, TRBV5-1 and TRBV20-1 were among several TRBV segments more frequent in patients than controls.

These receptors are not linked to any known antigen. Unique molecular identifiers featured in each of the TCR beta cDNA libraries. Via MiXCR, TCRdb re-called the PCR reads, giving one row per CDR3 protein. This repertoire shows about half a million distinct CDR3 sequences, under 40% found once; its top ten account for about 6%. The sequencing sample was made of blood. The source is a girl aged 2-17 years with multiple sclerosis.

The rearrangement uses TRBV11-3 and TRBJ2-4; possible D gene TRBD1, 5 bases. The CDR3 runs to 15 residues. Germline V CDR1 and CDR2: SGHNT, YENEEA. V lost 0 bases, J lost 2 bases, and 8 bases lay in between. Here the CDR3 reads CASSLERTTKNIQYF. CDR3 coding DNA: TGTGCCAGCAGCTTAGAGCGGACAACCAAAAACATTCAGTACTTC.

This clonotype was found once. V and J are TRBV20-1 and TRBJ2-3; 8 bases are a match to TRBD1. This CDR3 is 17 amino acids long. The V gene end was trimmed by 0 bases and the J gene end by 2 bases; junction bases not matched to a gene: 10. Germline assignment: CDR1 DFQATT and CDR2 SNEGSKA (reference sequence). The CDR3 spells CSARDLGGQAATDTQYF. The CDR3 nucleotides are TGCAGTGCTAGAGATCTAGGGGGACAGGCTGCCACAGATACGCAGTATTTT.

The chain links TRBV7-9 to TRBJ1-1, with a possible D match to TRBD1 (5 bases). The CDR3 runs to 16 residues. Trimming cost V 1 base and J 0 bases, with 12 bases left between them. In germline, CDR1 is SEHNR, CDR2 FQNEAQ (reference sequence). As DNA, the CDR3 is TGTGCCAGCAGCTTAGAAGGACACTTTCTGAACACTGAAGCTTTCTTT. It specifies CASSLEGHFLNTEAFF.

Concerning this clonotype itself: At one of its ends the junction is not consistent with the germline gene, which may arise from a read error. The gene calls are TRBV5-1 and TRBJ2-1; the match to TRBD2 covers 9 bases. This CDR3 has 14 residues. Germline V gene sequence: CDR1 SGHRS, CDR2 YFSETQ. The CDR3 bases are TGCGCCAGCAGCACCGCGGGGGGGCCTAATGGGCAGTTCTTC. Its protein is CASSTAGGPNGQFF.

This clonotype was observed a handful of times. This rearrangement joins TRBV20-1 to TRBJ1-2, with TRBD1 as a possible D gene (6 bases). The CDR3 consists of 15 residues. Germline V gene sequence: CDR1 DFQATT, CDR2 SNEGSKA (reference sequence). Trimming stripped 5 bases from V and 4 bases from J, with 20 bases between. The CDR3 is CSAGQIDPDVYGYTF. The DNA for the CDR3 is TGCAGTGCTGGACAGATCGACCCGGACGTCTATGGCTACACCTTC.

V usage is TRBV15 and J usage is TRBJ2-7; a weak D match, TRBD2 (5 bases). The CDR3 sequence is 13 residues long. CDR1 is LNHNV and CDR2 is YYDKDF in the germline V gene (reference sequence). Trimming removed 3 bases from V and 3 bases from J, with 9 bases in between. The CDR3 loop is CATSSSGGYEQYF. DNA for the CDR3: TGTGCCACCAGCAGCTCTGGAGGCTACGAGCAGTACTTC. Looking up the rest from reference TRBV15 and TRBJ2-7 gives the full variable domain: DAMVIQNPRYQVTQFGKPVTLSCSQTLNHNVMYWYQQKSSQAPKLLFHYYDKDFNNEADTPDNFQSRRPNTSFCFLDIRSPGLGDTAMYLCATSSSGGYEQYFGPGTRLTVT.

This clonotype was counted only a few times. The V gene is TRBV7-2, the J gene TRBJ1-6, with D hard to call. CDR3 size: 13 residues. Germline V lookup: CDR1 SGHTA, CDR2 FQGNSA. The V end lost 1 base, the J end lost 11 bases, and 9 bases lay between the germline ends. Here the CDR3 DNA reads TGTGCCAGCAGCTTAGTGGAGAATCCACCCCTCCACTTT. Amino acid sequence: CASSLVENPPLHF.

This rearrangement joins TRBV28 to TRBJ2-1; D is unclear. This CDR3 is 12 amino acids long. CDR1 and CDR2 from the germline V gene are MDHEN and SYDVKM. V was trimmed by 4 bases and J by 15 bases, leaving 16 bases between them. CDR3 DNA sequence: TGTGCCAGCAGTTCTTTCGACCAGGCGTGGTTCTTC. It codes for CASSSFDQAWFF.

This clonotype was seen only a few times. The chain uses TRBV4-1 and TRBJ2-5; 14 nucleotides agree with TRBD2. The CDR3 is 16 amino acids. The V gene's germline CDR1 is MGHRA and CDR2 YSYEKL. With V trimmed by 4 bases and J by 5 bases, 6 bases remained unmatched. The CDR3 is CASSLLTSGGVETQYF. The CDR3 bases are TGCGCCAGCAGCCTACTGACTAGCGGGGGGGTTGAGACCCAGTACTTC.

The CDR3 DNA sequence: TGTGCCACCAGTGATTCTTCCGGGGAGACCCAGTACTTC. Protein: CATSDSSGETQYF. The chain links TRBV24-1 to TRBJ2-7; no firm D call. Gene TRBJ2-5 matches the end of the DNA better, so the J call may be wrong. This CDR3 comprises 13 residues. Germline CDR1 reads KGHDR; CDR2 reads SFDVKD.

V gene TRBV20-1 combines with J gene TRBJ1-2; 9 nucleotides agree with TRBD1. The CDR3 has 14 residues. Germline CDR1 is DFQATT and CDR2 is SNEGSKA (reference sequence). Trimming at V came to 6 bases and at J to 3 bases, leaving 8 bases not matched to a gene. The chain's CDR3 is CSARGQGGDYGYTF. For the CDR3, the DNA is TGCAGTGCGAGGGGACAGGGTGGAGACTATGGCTACACCTTC.

This clonotype occurred a few times. The J gene is TRBJ2-7, the V gene TRBV9, with D possibly matching TRBD1 (6 bases). Trimming shortened V by 2 bases and J by 4 bases, and 16 bases separated the two germline ends. The CDR3 runs to 15 residues. From germline, CDR1 is SGDLS and CDR2 YYNGEE. The CDR3 nucleotides are TGTGCCAGCAGCGTGAAACCAACAGGGAAGTACGAGCAGTACTTC. It codes for CASSVKPTGKYEQYF.

This clonotype was recorded a few times. The rearrangement joins TRBV7-6 to TRBJ2-5; no clear D. Trimming took off 5 bases at V and 2 bases at J, with 15 bases between the two ends. This CDR3 has 15 residues. CDR1 is SGHVS and CDR2 is FNYEAQ in the germline V gene. CDR3 coding DNA: TGTGCCAGCAGCGATGACTCGGTGGGGCAAGAGACCCAGTACTTC. This gives the protein CASSDDSVGQETQYF.

The J gene is TRBJ2-5, the V gene TRBV6-5; 7 bases agree with TRBD1. V lost 0 bases and J lost 1; bases outside the gene matches: 5. There are 16 residues in the CDR3. From germline, CDR1 is MNHEY and CDR2 SVGAGI. This chain's CDR3 is CASSYSNSGGQETQYF. CDR3 bases: TGTGCCAGCAGTTACTCGAATTCAGGGGGCCAAGAGACCCAGTACTTC.

The chain joins TRBV11-2 to TRBJ1-2; possibly TRBD1 for D (6 bases). Germline loops: CDR1 SGHAT, CDR2 FQNNGV. CDR3 length equals 15 residues. Trimming shortened V by 5 bases and J by 5 bases, and 18 bases separated the two germline ends. DNA for the CDR3: TGTGCCAGCAGCCCGCAAGGGGGAGCTCCATATGGCTACACCTTC. Translation: CASSPQGGAPYGYTF.

This chain joins TRBV6-5 and TRBJ2-3; 8 nucleotides match TRBD2. With 4 bases clipped from V and 14 bases from J, the junction kept 11 bases outside the gene matches. CDR1 MNHEY and CDR2 SVGAGI come from the germline V gene. The CDR3 covers 13 residues. CDR3 amino acids: CASSFGGAGLMYF. The CDR3 bases are TGTGCCAGCAGTTTCGGGGGGGCCGGGTTGATGTATTTT.

J is TRBJ1-2 and V is TRBV14; D gene uncertain. Germline assignment: CDR1 SGHDN and CDR2 FVKESK. Deletions cut 4 bases from V and 7 bases from J, with 19 bases between. The CDR3 runs to 15 residues. CDR3 region: CASSLGSTPLGGYTF. The CDR3, as DNA: TGTGCCAGCAGCCTAGGTTCGACACCCCTCGGTGGCTACACCTTC.

This chain joins TRBV11-2 and TRBJ2-1, with D maybe TRBD2 (6 bases). CDR3 length: 16 amino acids. Trimming took off 5 bases at V and 6 bases at J, with 20 bases between the two ends. Germline V gene lookup returns CDR1 SGHAT and CDR2 FQNNGV. CDR3 coding DNA: TGTGCCAGCAGCCCAATTCGCGGGGCCCTTGGCAATGAGCAGTTCTTC. As protein: CASSPIRGALGNEQFF.

This sequence joins TRBV2 and TRBJ2-5; no definite D call. With 4 bases removed from V and 5 bases from J, the gap between germline ends came to 5 bases. This CDR3 comprises 11 residues. Per the germline V gene, CDR1 is SNHLY and CDR2 is FYNNEI. The CDR3 DNA reads TGTGCCAGCAGTGCTATGGAGACCCAGTACTTC. The encoded protein is CASSAMETQYF.